This T cell receptor (beta chain) was profiled in a study of cytomegalovirus exposure and HLA in healthy donors. The study's findings and limits: A later analysis, which compared TCR beta chains of equal frequency, found the HLA-associated ones more clonally expanded. TCR beta sequences reportedly predicted most subjects' HLA-A and HLA-B alleles accurately.

As concerns this clone: The antigen is unknown.

PCR amplification relied on 60 Vbeta primers (plus 13 Jbeta primers). Repertoires were generated with immunoSEQ multiplex PCR, while TCRdb's copy carries only in-frame clones and drops some. The table for this sample gives about 74,000 clones. V lost 4 bases, J lost 4 bases, and 15 bases stayed unmatched. The CDR3 is 18 residues long. Germline values: CDR1 SGDLS, CDR2 YYNGEE. The sequenced material came from PBMCs. The sequence was obtained from a female donor in good health and CMV-seropositive. The gene calls are TRBV9 and TRBJ2-1; 9 positions agree with TRBD2. The CDR3 DNA sequence: TGTGCCAGCAGCAAAACTGCCGGGGGCGGGAGGGCTTACAATGAGCAGTTCTTC. This sequence encodes CASSKTAGGGRAYNEQFF.